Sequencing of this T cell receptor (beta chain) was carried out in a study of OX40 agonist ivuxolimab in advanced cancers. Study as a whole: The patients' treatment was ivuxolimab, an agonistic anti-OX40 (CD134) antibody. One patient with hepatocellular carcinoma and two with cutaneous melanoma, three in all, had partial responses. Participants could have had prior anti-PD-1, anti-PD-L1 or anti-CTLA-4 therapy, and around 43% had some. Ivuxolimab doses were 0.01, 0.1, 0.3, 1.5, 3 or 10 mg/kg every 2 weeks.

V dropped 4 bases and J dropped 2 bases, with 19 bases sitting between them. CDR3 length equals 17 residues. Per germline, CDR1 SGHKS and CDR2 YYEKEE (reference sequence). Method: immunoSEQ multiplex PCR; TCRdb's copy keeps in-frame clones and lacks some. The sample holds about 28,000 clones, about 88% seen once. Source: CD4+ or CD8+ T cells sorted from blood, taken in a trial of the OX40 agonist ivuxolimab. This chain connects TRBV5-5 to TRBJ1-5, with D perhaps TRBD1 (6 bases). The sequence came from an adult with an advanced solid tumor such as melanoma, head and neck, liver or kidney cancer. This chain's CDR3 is CASSRQQGLGGNQPQHF. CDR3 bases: TGTGCCAGCAGCCGACAACAGGGACTGGGAGGCAATCAGCCCCAGCATTTT.